At least ten counts were recorded for the clone carrying this T cell receptor beta chain. The method for making cDNA was 5'RACE, and it used 10-nucleotide random UMIs. TCRdb fed the 5' RACE reads into MiXCR, producing one record per CDR3 protein. This sample has some 57,000 distinct CDR3 sequences, with around 4.8% found just once. These data come from a study of neurological immune-mediated disorders. V gave up 6 bases and J gave up 7 bases, with 10 bases separating them. The CDR3 sequence is 12 residues long. CDR1 and CDR2 from the germline V gene are MNHEY and SVGEGT. This receptor was identified in a woman aged 45-65 years with multiple sclerosis. The chain uses TRBV6-2 or TRBV6-3 and TRBJ1-5; no reliable D call. Sequenced input: PBMCs. CDR3 region: CASSLPVQPQHF. In nucleotides, the CDR3 is TGTGCCAGCAGCCTACCGGTGCAGCCCCAGCATTTT.